This T cell receptor (beta chain) stems from a study of cytomegalovirus exposure and HLA in healthy donors listed by TCRdb under 2017. Study-wide context: According to a later analysis, the 120 or so validation repertoires were produced on the same platform as the 600 to 850 repertoires of the first cohort. The study combined high-throughput TCR immunosequencing, statistical association of individual TCRs with disease status, and machine learning to predict cytomegalovirus infection status. The study was designed to test whether signatures of past pathogen exposure could be identified by cataloging public T cell receptors. Along with the roughly 670-subject first cohort, a separate validation cohort of about 110 different subjects was used. Paper-wide results and their limitations: While some public TCRs were present in many individuals, most TCR sequences turned up only very rarely across donors. According to the authors, the approach could potentially be generalized to other disease states and immunological phenotypes. All 130 or so repertoires were used to score co-occurrence in the validation cohort in a later analysis, because that analysis had no HLA typing for the cohort. Subsequent analysis determined that TCRs grouped into clusters in the first cohort also showed a tendency toward co-occurrence across the roughly 110 validation repertoires, and roughly 95% of cluster scores exceeded 0. In the study, 150 to 200 TCR beta chains were listed as associated with cytomegalovirus. In vitro tests confirmed that a few of the cytomegalovirus-associated TCR beta chains recognize cytomegalovirus antigens. The classifier was reported to diagnose cytomegalovirus status with high specificity and sensitivity in both the original and validation cohorts.

Concerning this clone: This receptor's antigen is unknown. Base qualities are not at hand, and no much larger clone is one base apart.

Receptors were amplified or captured by the immunoSEQ multiplex PCR assay. As for how the authors treated the data: A statistical classification framework was built for diagnosing cytomegalovirus status from the catalog of TCR beta chain sequences. Entries here come from immuneACCESS through TCRdb and include only in-frame sequences with V and J called. Some clones fail to appear in such tables; in the studies checked, an unresolved V gene covers under half of the shortfall, and the cause of the remainder is unknown. The V and J calls and the clone size are those of that table, but D and trimming were determined from the DNA. This sample is represented by under 200,000 clones; about 90% of them were singletons. The top ten clonotypes cover under 4.5% of the sample. The donors were included in the validation cohort of 100 to 150 subjects, a group kept apart from the approximately 700-subject first cohort.

From the cysteine up to the phenylalanine, the CDR3 has a length of 13 residues. The DNA shown is the 39-base CDR3, in frame from base 1. The germline V gene yields SGHDT for CDR1 and YYEEEE for CDR2. Trimming accounts for 4 bases at V and 6 bases at J, while the number of junction bases matched to no gene is 2. The material sequenced was PBMCs. This TCR was recovered from a man aged 18 to 29 in good health and CMV-seropositive. The V and J segments used are TRBV5-6 and TRBJ1-4; the central 8 bases match TRBD1. The CDR3 has the sequence CASSPDRDEKLFF. The DNA reads as follows: TGTGCCAGCAGCCCGGACAGGGATGAAAAACTGTTTTTT.